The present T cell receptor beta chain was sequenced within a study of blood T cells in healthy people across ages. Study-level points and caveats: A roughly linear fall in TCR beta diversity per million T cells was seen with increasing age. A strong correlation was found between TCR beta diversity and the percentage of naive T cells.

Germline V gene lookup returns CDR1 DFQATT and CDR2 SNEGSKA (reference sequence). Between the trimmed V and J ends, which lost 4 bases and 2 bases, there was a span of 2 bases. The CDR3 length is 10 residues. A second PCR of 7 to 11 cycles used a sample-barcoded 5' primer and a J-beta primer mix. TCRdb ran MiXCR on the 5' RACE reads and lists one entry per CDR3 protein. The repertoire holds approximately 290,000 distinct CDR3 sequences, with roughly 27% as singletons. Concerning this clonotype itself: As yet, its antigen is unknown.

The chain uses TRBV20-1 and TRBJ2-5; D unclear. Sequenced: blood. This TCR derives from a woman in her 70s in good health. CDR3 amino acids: CSATQETQYF. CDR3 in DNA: TGCAGTGCTACTCAAGAGACCCAGTACTTC.